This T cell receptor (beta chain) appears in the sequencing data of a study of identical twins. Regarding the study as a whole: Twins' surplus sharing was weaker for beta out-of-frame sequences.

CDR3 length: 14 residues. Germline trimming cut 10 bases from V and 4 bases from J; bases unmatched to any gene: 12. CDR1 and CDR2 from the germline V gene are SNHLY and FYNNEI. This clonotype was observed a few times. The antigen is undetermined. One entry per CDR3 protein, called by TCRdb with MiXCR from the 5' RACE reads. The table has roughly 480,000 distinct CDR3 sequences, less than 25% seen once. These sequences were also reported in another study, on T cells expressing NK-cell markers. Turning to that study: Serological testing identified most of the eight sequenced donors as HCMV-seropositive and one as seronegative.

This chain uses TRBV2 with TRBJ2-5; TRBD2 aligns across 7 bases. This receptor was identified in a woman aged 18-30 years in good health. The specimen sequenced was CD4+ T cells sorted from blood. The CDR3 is CANRGRAAGETQYF. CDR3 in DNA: TGTGCCAACCGGGGGAGGGCGGCGGGAGAGACCCAGTACTTC.